This TCR beta chain comes out of a study of a mutant IDH1 vaccine in newly diagnosed glioma (dated by TCRdb to about 2021). For the study in its entirety: Vaccination was initiated 4-6 weeks after radiotherapy alone, or concurrently with temozolomide cycles in the chemotherapy-containing groups. The roughly 32 treated patients were approximately 62% male and 37.5% female, with a mean age of around 40 years. Prior to enrollment, patients had been given standard therapy consisting of radiotherapy alone, temozolomide alone, or radiochemotherapy with temozolomide, with the combination given to most patients. For exploratory analyses, roughly 25 treated patients had longitudinal TCRB deep sequencing done wherever samples were available. Peripheral blood samples were drawn at six visits, namely V03 (baseline), V05, V07, V10, V12 and V13. The week-35 safety follow-up was designated visit V12, and the week-47 end of study was designated visit V13.

The trim is 5 bases for V and 13 bases for J, with a gap of 15 bases between the germline ends. From the cysteine through the phenylalanine, the CDR3 covers 11 amino acids. Of the read, only the CDR3 DNA is kept; its 33 bases are in frame from base 1. Per the germline V gene, MNHEY is the CDR1 and SVGAGI is the CDR2. Results and caveats for the whole study, not just this receptor: Availability determined which PBMC samples were chosen for TCRB deep sequencing. Changes in the top peripheral T cell clonotypes picked up by TCRB sequencing did not appear to be linked to pseudoprogression. Immune responses induced by the vaccine were seen in 93.3% of patients across multiple MHC alleles. According to the authors, sample limitations meant that analyses of patient blood samples could not be reproduced.

This clone has only one observation. Its antigen has not been determined. One base away there is no much larger clone; base qualities are not given. Library method: the immunoSEQ multiplex PCR assay. Rearranged TCR beta chain sequences were amplified using the hsTCRB Kit according to the manufacturer's protocol. Sequencing of TCRB libraries was carried out on an Illumina MiSeq. The source study handled its data this way. The kit vendor's proprietary platform handled demultiplexing, trimming and gene mapping. In TCRdb, the immuneACCESS table is reduced to in-frame sequences with V and J assigned. These tables do not hold every clone; where another copy was compared, an unresolved V gene accounts for under half, and the others remain unexplained. V and J calls and clone size follow that table, whereas D and trimming were derived from the DNA. For this sample the table gives fewer than 95,000 clones, of which around four fifths were detected only once. The leading ten clones occupy 4% to 5.5% of the sample.

Interpreted using the paper, the time point label stands for: week 47, end of study. A 20-mer mutant IDH1 peptide at 300 micrograms in Montanide made up each vaccine dose, which was injected subcutaneously together with topical imiquimod. Eight vaccinations were administered to patients in weeks 1, 3, 5, 7, 11, 15, 19 and 23, corresponding to visits V03 through V10. Newly diagnosed WHO grade 3 or 4 IDH1-mutant astrocytomas showing loss of nuclear ATRX were present in the donors. The samples were drawn from NOA16, a multicentre, single-arm, open-label phase I trial in Germany that tested a mutant IDH1 peptide vaccine in humans for the first time. Genomic DNA for TCRB sequencing was extracted from EDTA blood using the DNeasy Blood and Tissue Kit.

Recombination linked TRBV6-5 to TRBJ2-7, with a tentative D call of TRBD1 or TRBD2, each matching 5 bases. The sequence was obtained from a man aged 40-55 years with glioma. The source was PBMCs, collected from a glioma patient whose treatment included an IDH1 peptide vaccine. The bases are TGTGCCAGCAGTCGTGGGACCTACGGATACTTC. This sequence encodes CASSRGTYGYF.